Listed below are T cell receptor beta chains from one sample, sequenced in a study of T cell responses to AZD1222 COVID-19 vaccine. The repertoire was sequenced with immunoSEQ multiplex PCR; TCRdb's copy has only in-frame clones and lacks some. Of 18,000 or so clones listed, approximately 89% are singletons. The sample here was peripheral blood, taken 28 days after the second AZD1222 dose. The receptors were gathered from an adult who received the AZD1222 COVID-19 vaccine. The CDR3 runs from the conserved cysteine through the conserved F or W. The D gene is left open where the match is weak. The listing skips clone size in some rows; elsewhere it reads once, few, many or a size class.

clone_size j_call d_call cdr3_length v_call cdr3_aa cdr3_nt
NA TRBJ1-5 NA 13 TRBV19 CASSIGTTQPQHF TGTGCCAGTAGTATAGGGACAACTCAGCCCCAGCATTTT
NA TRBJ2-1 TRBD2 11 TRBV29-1 CSVGSGGQEFF TGCAGCGTTGGTAGCGGGGGCCAGGAGTTCTTC
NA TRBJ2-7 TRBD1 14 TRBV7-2 CASSPQGGAYEQYF TGTGCCAGCAGCCCCCAAGGGGGCGCCTACGAGCAGTACTTC
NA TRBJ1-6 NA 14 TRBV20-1 CSASTQGGNSPLHF TGCAGTGCTAGTACACAGGGTGGTAATTCACCCCTCCACTTT
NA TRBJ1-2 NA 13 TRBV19 CASLPPGEYGYTF TGTGCCAGCCTACCGCCAGGAGAGTATGGCTACACCTTC
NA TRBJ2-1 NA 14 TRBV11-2 CASSFGSGSNEQFF TGTGCCAGCAGCTTCGGAAGTGGGTCGAATGAGCAGTTCTTC
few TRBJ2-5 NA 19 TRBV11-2 CASSLDLTGDLPNQETQYF TGTGCCAGCAGCTTAGATCTAACCGGGGATCTACCAAACCAAGAGACCCAGTACTTC
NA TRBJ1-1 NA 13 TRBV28 CASSLGVEGKAFF TGTGCCAGCAGTTTAGGGGTGGAGGGGAAAGCTTTCTTT
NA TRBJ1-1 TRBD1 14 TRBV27 CASSLRQGGTEAFF TGTGCCAGCAGTCTCCGACAGGGAGGCACTGAAGCTTTCTTT
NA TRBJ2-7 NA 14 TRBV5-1 CASSLDSTTYEQYF TGCGCCAGCAGCTTGGATAGTACTACCTACGAGCAGTACTTC
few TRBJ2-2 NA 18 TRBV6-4 CASSEGHQWGANTGELFF TGTGCCAGCAGTGAGGGACACCAATGGGGGGCGAACACCGGGGAGCTGTTTTTT
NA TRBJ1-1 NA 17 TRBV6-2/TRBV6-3 CASSFRPQGTMNTEAFF TGTGCCAGCAGTTTCCGCCCACAGGGAACTATGAACACTGAAGCTTTCTTT
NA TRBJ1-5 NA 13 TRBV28 CASSSPGTRAGHF TGTGCCAGCAGTTCTCCCGGGACAAGAGCTGGGCATTTT
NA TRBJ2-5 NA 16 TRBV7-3 CASSLGVKGAGGSQYF TGTGCCAGCAGCCTTGGGGTAAAAGGGGCAGGCGGGTCCCAGTACTTC
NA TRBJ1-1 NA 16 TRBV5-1 CASSPPGRGAGTEAFF TGCGCCAGCAGTCCCCCCGGCCGCGGCGCGGGGACTGAAGCTTTCTTT
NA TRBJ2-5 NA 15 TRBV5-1 CASSLESVPPQTQYF TGCGCCAGCAGCTTGGAATCTGTCCCTCCTCAGACCCAGTACTTC
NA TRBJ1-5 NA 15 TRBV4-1 CASSQEGVGLRPQHF TGCGCCAGCAGCCAAGAGGGTGTAGGGCTCAGGCCCCAGCATTTT
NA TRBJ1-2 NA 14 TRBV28 CASTPPGGVYGYTF TGTGCCAGCACCCCTCCGGGGGGGGTCTATGGCTACACCTTC
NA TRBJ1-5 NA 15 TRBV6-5 CASSYTDQGGQPQHF TGTGCCAGCAGTTACACCGACCAGGGAGGTCAGCCCCAGCATTTT
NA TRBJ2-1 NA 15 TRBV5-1 CASNPRPRAYNEQFF TGCGCCAGCAATCCCAGGCCACGAGCCTACAATGAGCAGTTCTTC
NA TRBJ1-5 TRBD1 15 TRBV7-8 CASSLGTGTTQPQHF TGTGCCAGCAGCTTGGGGACAGGGACTACGCAGCCCCAGCATTTT
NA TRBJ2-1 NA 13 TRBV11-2 CAGASGPSNEQFF TGTGCCGGGGCTTCGGGGCCCTCCAATGAGCAGTTCTTC
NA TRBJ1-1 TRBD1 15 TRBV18 CASSPPGTGFTEAFF TGTGCCAGCTCACCTCCCGGGACAGGGTTCACTGAAGCTTTCTTT
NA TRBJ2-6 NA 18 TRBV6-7 CASSAIGTPRKGANVLTF TGTGCCAGCAGTGCCATCGGGACGCCAAGGAAAGGGGCCAACGTCCTGACTTTC
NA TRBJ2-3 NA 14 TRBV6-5 CASSSRTWADTQYF TGTGCCAGCAGTTCAAGGACATGGGCAGATACGCAGTATTTT
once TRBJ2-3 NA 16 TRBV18 CASSPLLVAGTDTQYF TGTGCCAGCTCACCCCTTCTAGTAGCGGGCACAGATACGCAGTATTTT